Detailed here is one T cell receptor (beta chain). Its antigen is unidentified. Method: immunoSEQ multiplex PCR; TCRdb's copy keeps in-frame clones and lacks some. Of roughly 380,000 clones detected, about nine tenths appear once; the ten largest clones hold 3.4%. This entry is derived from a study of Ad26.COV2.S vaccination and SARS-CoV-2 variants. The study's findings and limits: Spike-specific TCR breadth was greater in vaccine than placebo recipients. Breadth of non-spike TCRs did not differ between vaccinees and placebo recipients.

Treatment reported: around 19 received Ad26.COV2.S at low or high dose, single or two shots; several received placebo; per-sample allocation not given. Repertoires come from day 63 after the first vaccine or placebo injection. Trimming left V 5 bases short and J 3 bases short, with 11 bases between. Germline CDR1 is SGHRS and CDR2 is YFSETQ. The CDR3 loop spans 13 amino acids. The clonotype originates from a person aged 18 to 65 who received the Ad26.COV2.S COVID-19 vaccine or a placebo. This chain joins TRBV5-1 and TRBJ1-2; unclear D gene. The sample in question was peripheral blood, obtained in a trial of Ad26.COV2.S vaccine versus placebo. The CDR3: CASREDGDYGYTF. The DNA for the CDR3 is TGCGCCAGCAGGGAGGACGGGGACTATGGCTACACCTTC.